This T cell receptor beta chain was observed in a study of early T cells in non-severe SARS-CoV-2 infection. Turning to the study itself: Chains from this unsorted whole-blood bulk RNA could not be paired.

The TCR library protocol attached unique molecular identifiers to the individual cDNA molecules. Using its own MiXCR run on the 5' RACE reads, TCRdb lists one record per CDR3 protein. Of 60,000 or so distinct CDR3 sequences listed, 12% are singletons. This clonotype was detected only a few times. Its antigen is unknown. Trimming removed 1 base from V and 2 bases from J, with 12 bases in between. In germline, CDR1 is GTSNPN, CDR2 SVGIG (reference sequence). CDR3 length: 14 amino acids. Whole-study findings and limits: VDJdb matching skewed toward anti-spike CD8 responses, missing private and CD4 specificities.

The clonotype originates from an adult who was a healthcare worker with PCR-confirmed SARS-CoV-2 infection or an uninfected control (not recorded which). Material for sequencing was whole blood. J is TRBJ2-7 and V is TRBV30; D remains ambiguous. CDR3 amino acids: CAWSDKLGTYEQYF. CDR3 nucleotide sequence: TGTGCCTGGAGTGATAAGTTGGGGACCTACGAGCAGTACTTC.